The rows below give T cell receptor beta chains drawn from one sample of a study of spatial heterogeneity in lung cancer. One entry per CDR3 protein results from TCRdb running MiXCR on the 5' RACE reads. Of 20,000 to 25,000 distinct CDR3 sequences in the sample, 4.5% to 5.5% were seen once. The starting material was PBMCs, obtained at surgery. Every receptor here comes from a male donor with early-stage non-small cell lung cancer. Both conserved end residues are part of each CDR3. D genes are given only for firm matches. Not all rows give a size; the values are once, few, many and, for expanded clones, a class.

DNA: TGCAGTGCTAGAGATGCGCGGGGGGCGCAAGAGACCCAGTACTTC
CDR3: CSARDARGAQETQYF
size: -
J: TRBJ2-5
V: TRBV20-1
D: TRBD2

DNA: TGTGCCTGGAGTGGGACAGGGGGCTTTGAAAAACTGTTTTTT
CDR3: CAWSGTGGFEKLFF
size: many
J: TRBJ1-4
V: TRBV30
D: TRBD1

DNA: TGTGCCAGCAGTCCGGGACTAGTAGCCTCCTACGAGCAGTACTTC
CDR3: CASSPGLVASYEQYF
size: -
J: TRBJ2-7
V: TRBV12-3/TRBV12-4
D: TRBD2

DNA: TGCGCCAGCAGCCAAGATACCGTAGATACGCAGTATTTT
CDR3: CASSQDTVDTQYF
size: large
J: TRBJ2-3
V: TRBV4-3
D: -

DNA: TGCGCCAGCAGCCAAGACTTTTCCTATGGCTACACCTTC
CDR3: CASSQDFSYGYTF
size: many
J: TRBJ1-2
V: TRBV4-1
D: -

DNA: TGCGCCAGCAGCTTAGGTACAGGAGAAGAGACCCAGTACTTC
CDR3: CASSLGTGEETQYF
size: many
J: TRBJ2-5
V: TRBV5-1
D: -

DNA: TGTGCCAGCAGCTCGGGACTAGCGGGGGGACGCACAGATACGCAGTATTTT
CDR3: CASSSGLAGGRTDTQYF
size: many
J: TRBJ2-3
V: TRBV7-3
D: TRBD2

DNA: TGTGCCAGCAGCTCGGACGAGTTATTCTACGAGCAGTACTTC
CDR3: CASSSDELFYEQYF
size: -
J: TRBJ2-7
V: TRBV11-2
D: -

DNA: TGTGCCAGCAGCCAAGGGACCGCCCACTACGAGCGGTACTTC
CDR3: CASSQGTAHYERYF
size: -
J: TRBJ2-7
V: TRBV12-3/TRBV12-4
D: -

DNA: TGCAGTGCTCCCCAACCTAGCGAACGGACAGATACGCAGTATTTT
CDR3: CSAPQPSERTDTQYF
size: many
J: TRBJ2-3
V: TRBV20-1
D: -

DNA: TGCGCCAGCAGCCAAGGGTCGCTAGCGAGGACAGATACGCAGTATTTT
CDR3: CASSQGSLARTDTQYF
size: once
J: TRBJ2-3
V: TRBV4-1
D: -

DNA: TGTGCCAGCAGCAAGAACAGGGGGAAGGTGAGGACTGAAGCTTTCTTT
CDR3: CASSKNRGKVRTEAFF
size: many
J: TRBJ1-1
V: TRBV21-1
D: -

DNA: TGTGCCAGCAGCTTAGGGACAGGGGGCTCCTACGAGCAGTACTTC
CDR3: CASSLGTGGSYEQYF
size: few
J: TRBJ2-7
V: TRBV7-8
D: TRBD1

DNA: TGCAGTGCCGGACGGCGCTCTAGCACTGAAGCTTTCTTT
CDR3: CSAGRRSSTEAFF
size: many
J: TRBJ1-1
V: TRBV20-1
D: -

DNA: TGCAGTGCTCCCCGGACTAGCGGGGGTCAAGAGACCCAGTACTTC
CDR3: CSAPRTSGGQETQYF
size: many
J: TRBJ2-5
V: TRBV20-1
D: TRBD2

DNA: TGTGCCAGCAGCTTAGCGGCGGCTAGCGGGGGACAGTACTTC
CDR3: CASSLAAASGGQYF
size: many
J: TRBJ2-7
V: TRBV7-2
D: TRBD2

DNA: TGTGCCAGCAGCCCCTGGGGGGGGCTAAACTATGGCTACACCTTC
CDR3: CASSPWGGLNYGYTF
size: many
J: TRBJ1-2
V: TRBV7-2
D: -

DNA: TGTGCCAGCAGTTACTCTCGGACAGCAGCCTCCTATAATTCACCCCTCCACTTT
CDR3: CASSYSRTAASYNSPLHF
size: few
J: TRBJ1-6
V: TRBV6-5
D: -

DNA: TGTGCCAGTAGTATAGCAGCGGGAGGACCCTACGAGCAGTACTTC
CDR3: CASSIAAGGPYEQYF
size: -
J: TRBJ2-7
V: TRBV19
D: TRBD2

DNA: TGCAGTGGGGAATCGAGACTAGCGGGGCTGATAGGGCAGTTCTTC
CDR3: CSGESRLAGLIGQFF
size: many
J: TRBJ2-1
V: TRBV20-1
D: TRBD2

DNA: TGTGCCAGCAAGGGCAGGGCGAATTCACCCCTCCACTTT
CDR3: CASKGRANSPLHF
size: once
J: TRBJ1-6
V: TRBV6-5
D: -

DNA: TGTGCCAGCAGCTCAGGGAGTATTGGCTATGGCTACACCTTC
CDR3: CASSSGSIGYGYTF
size: many
J: TRBJ1-2
V: TRBV12-3/TRBV12-4
D: -

DNA: TGCAGTGCTGCAAGCAGGACAGATAACTATGGCTACACCTTC
CDR3: CSAASRTDNYGYTF
size: many
J: TRBJ1-2
V: TRBV20-1
D: -

DNA: TGCAGGGGACAGGAGCTTAACACTGAAGCTTTCTTT
CDR3: CRGQELNTEAFF
size: medium-sized
J: TRBJ1-1
V: TRBV20-1
D: TRBD1

DNA: TGTGCCAGCAGTTCCAGAGAAACAGGGGTCAATGAGCAGTTCTTC
CDR3: CASSSRETGVNEQFF
size: many
J: TRBJ2-1
V: TRBV27
D: TRBD1

DNA: TGTGCCAGCAGACCTGTGGCCACAGCCTATAATTCACCCCTCCACTTT
CDR3: CASRPVATAYNSPLHF
size: many
J: TRBJ1-6
V: TRBV7-8
D: -

DNA: TGTGCCAGCAGTTTCAGCCGGAGCAACGAGCAGTACTTC
CDR3: CASSFSRSNEQYF
size: many
J: TRBJ2-7
V: TRBV27
D: -

DNA: TGTGCCAGCAGTTTGGAACAGGGGACTTGGGGCAATCAGCCCCAGCATTTT
CDR3: CASSLEQGTWGNQPQHF
size: many
J: TRBJ1-5
V: TRBV28
D: TRBD1

DNA: TGTGCCAGCAGTTTAGGGTTAGCGGGGGGGCTTAACACAGATACGCAGTATTTT
CDR3: CASSLGLAGGLNTDTQYF
size: many
J: TRBJ2-3
V: TRBV27
D: TRBD2

DNA: TGTGCCAGCACACGGGGGGGTCTGAACACTGAAGCTTTCTTT
CDR3: CASTRGGLNTEAFF
size: many
J: TRBJ1-1
V: TRBV27
D: -

DNA: TGTGCCAGCAGTAAAGCCGGGCCTGGCGGCTATGGCTACACCTTC
CDR3: CASSKAGPGGYGYTF
size: few
J: TRBJ1-2
V: TRBV6-6
D: -

DNA: TGTGCCAGCAGCGACAGCTCCTACGAGCAGTACTTC
CDR3: CASSDSSYEQYF
size: many
J: TRBJ2-7
V: TRBV11-2
D: -